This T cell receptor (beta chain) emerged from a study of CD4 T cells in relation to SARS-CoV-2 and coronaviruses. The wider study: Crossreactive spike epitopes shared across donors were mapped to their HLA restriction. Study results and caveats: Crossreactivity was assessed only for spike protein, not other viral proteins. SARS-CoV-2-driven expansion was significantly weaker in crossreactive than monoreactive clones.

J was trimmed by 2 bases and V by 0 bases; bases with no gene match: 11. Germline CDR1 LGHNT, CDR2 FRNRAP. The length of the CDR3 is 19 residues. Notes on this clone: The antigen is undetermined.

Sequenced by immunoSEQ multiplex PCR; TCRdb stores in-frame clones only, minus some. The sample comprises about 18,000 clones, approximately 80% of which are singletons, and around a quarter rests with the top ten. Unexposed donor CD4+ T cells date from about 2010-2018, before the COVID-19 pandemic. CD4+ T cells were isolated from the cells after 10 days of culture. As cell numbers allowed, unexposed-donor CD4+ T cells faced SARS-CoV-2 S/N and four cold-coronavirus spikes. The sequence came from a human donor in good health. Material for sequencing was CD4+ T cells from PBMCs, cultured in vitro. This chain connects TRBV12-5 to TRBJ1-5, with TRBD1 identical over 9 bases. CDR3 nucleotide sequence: TGTGCTAGTGGTTTGGTATCCTTACAGGGGGCAGGGGGCAATCAGCCCCAGCATTTT. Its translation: CASGLVSLQGAGGNQPQHF.